This record concerns one T cell receptor (beta chain) sequence. Its antigen specificity is not known. Base qualities are missing; no much larger clone stands one base away. TCR CDR3 regions were amplified from genomic DNA by multiplex PCR using the deep immunoSEQ assay. Genomic DNA extracted from each cell subset was distributed evenly over all wells of several immunoSEQ 96-well plates, and each plate served as one replicate. For sorted subsets, about 200 ng genomic DNA, equal to about 30,000 T cell genomes, was loaded into each replicate PCR. Purified libraries were quantified with a Qubit 3.0 fluorometer, sized on a Bioanalyzer 2100, and re-quantified with the KAPA Library Quantification kit. Every immunoSEQ 96-well plate was sequenced on a separate single-read 150-cycle Illumina NextSeq 550 flow cell. Per the original workflow: The immunoSEQ output contained only junctional sequences without quality scores, so filtering could not match that applied to full-length reads. To assign V/J genes and CDR3, sequences were annotated using PyIR, a Python wrapper for IgBLAST v1.9, with IMGT germline references. Reads were filtered out if the reads had weak V/J assignments (E-value above 1e-6), no CDR3, stop codons, out-of-frame junctions, or ambiguous translated residues. V3J clonotypes were defined by identical inferred V gene, J gene, and CDR3 amino acid sequence. To compute the percentage overlap between repertoires, the number of shared unique clonotypes was divided by the size of the smaller repertoire. Repertoire richness was assessed with RTK rarefaction, the Chao1 estimator, and Recon v2.1 estimates of unobserved clonotypes. Generation probabilities for all TCRbeta clonotypes obtained by the gDNA method from a handful of donors were computed using OLGA. In its TCRdb copy, this immuneACCESS table keeps in-frame sequences only and misses some clones. Where compared with another copy, unresolved V genes explain less than half of these, and the others have no known cause. V, J and clone size were drawn from that table, and D and trimming were deduced from the DNA. The sample has roughly 850,000 clones on record, around 96% of them singletons. Approximately 0.2% of the sample is taken by the ten largest.

The sample is drawn from a study of shared clonotypes between healthy human individuals (dated by TCRdb to the early 2020s). Background on the whole study: The cohort comprised a couple of women and a few men aged 18 to 49 years. For each donor, CD4 naive and CD4 memory were each run on three plates, CD8 naive on two plates, and CD8 memory on one plate. To increase sequencing depth and limit assay-specific biases, TCR repertoire library preparation and sequencing were carried out by different laboratories using diverse techniques. Leukapheresis yielded between about 0.9 and 9 billion PBMCs per donor. Blood TCR repertoires of about 5 healthy adults were deeply sequenced to estimate repertoire size and the extent of clonotype sharing between individuals.

The investigation overall reported the following: Sampling was limited to blood, and TCR repertoires in tissue likely differ from TCR repertoires in blood. Even with the large sequencing depth, rarefaction of the sorted-subset datasets indicated that sequencing was incomplete. Based on pairwise subsampling, the degree of clonotype sharing among donors was expected to be affected by sequencing depth. The genetic and exposure-history diversity represented was limited by the small number of donors. About 5% of naive CD4, 3.5% of naive CD8, about 2.5% of memory CD4, and 0.4% of memory CD8 clonotypes were shared across several donors. Larger estimated clonotype richness was generally found for naive subsets than for memory subsets. Compared with non-shared clonotypes, the clonotypes found in all four sorted-subset donors had higher generation probabilities.

CD8 naive samples were CD45RO-negative cells positively selected for CCR7, giving a CD45RA+CCR7+ population that excluded TemRA cells. Donors were healthy HIV-negative adults with no recently reported acute infections or vaccinations. Every donor was a Caucasian adult residing in Nashville, Tennessee, USA. After blood collection by leukapheresis, PBMCs were isolated using Ficoll-Histopaque density gradient centrifugation and then cryopreserved in the vapor phase of liquid nitrogen. Analytical flow cytometry was used to check the purity and quantity of each magnetically sorted T cell population. Genomic DNA was isolated from each sorted fraction and quantified by UV absorbance on a Nanodrop 2000c. The germline ends are 10 bases apart after V is trimmed by 4 bases and J by 1 base. For CDR1 and CDR2, the germline V gene lists MDHEN and SYDVKM. The CDR3 starts with the cysteine, ends with the phenylalanine, and has 14 residues. This entry keeps only the CDR3 DNA: 42 bases, framed from base 1.

This clonotype was sampled from a young man in good health. Sequenced sample: naive CD8+ T cells sorted from blood. The cell subset or site label of this sample denotes: CD45RA+CCR7+. Recombination linked TRBV28 to TRBJ1-1; the D gene lacks a confident call. CDR3 sequence: CASSSPWQNTEAFF. Read as DNA, the sequence is TGTGCCAGCAGTTCCCCCTGGCAGAACACTGAAGCTTTCTTT.